The 31 T cell receptor beta chains given below trace back to one sample, sequenced in a study of blood T cell repertoires in COVID-19. Profiling relied on immunoSEQ multiplex PCR, and the TCRdb table lists in-frame clones only, not all of them. The sample shows about 80,000 clones, roughly 80% of them seen only once. Sequencing was done on a sample of peripheral blood. These receptors were taken from a human donor in a cohort sampled during active COVID-19.

The chain links TRBV7-2 to TRBJ1-2; perhaps TRBD1 as D (5 bases). The CDR3 is made up of 14 amino acids. The V gene lost 0 bases and the J gene lost 6 bases, with 11 bases spanning the gap. Germline V lookup: CDR1 SGHTA, CDR2 FQGNSA. Here the CDR3 reads CASSLAAGFDGYTF. CDR3 DNA: TGTGCCAGCAGCTTAGCGGCAGGGTTCGATGGCTACACCTTC.

The chain employs TRBV9 and TRBJ1-1; TRBD1 aligns across 8 bases. Unmatched junction bases numbered 1, after V lost 3 bases and J lost 6 bases. The V gene's germline CDR1 is SGDLS and CDR2 YYNGEE. The CDR3 covers 12 residues. In nucleotides, the CDR3 is TGTGCCAGCAGCGACAGGGGGGCTGAAGCTTTCTTT. It codes for CASSDRGAEAFF.

Only a few counts were recorded for this clone. The chain combines TRBV5-5 with TRBJ2-1, with 9 nucleotides matching TRBD1. With 3 bases clipped from V and 6 bases from J, the junction kept 7 bases outside the gene matches. CDR1 is SGHKS and CDR2 is YYEKEE in the germline V gene (reference sequence). CDR3 length: 15 amino acids. CDR3 residues: CASSSGTGLGNEQFF. Here the CDR3 DNA reads TGTGCCAGCAGCTCGGGGACAGGGTTGGGCAATGAGCAGTTCTTC. The full variable domain, completed using reference TRBV5-5 and TRBJ2-1, is DAGVTQSPTHLIKTRGQQVTLRCSPISGHKSVSWYQQVLGQGPQFIFQYYEKEERGRGNFPDRFSARQFPNYSSELNVNALLLGDSALYLCASSSGTGLGNEQFFGPGTRLTVL.

This chain links TRBV6-5 with TRBJ1-2, with TRBD1 matching over 7 bases. The V gene's germline CDR1 is MNHEY and CDR2 SVGAGI. The CDR3 contains 13 residues. With V trimmed by 4 bases and J by 8 bases, 7 bases remained unmatched. The CDR3 DNA sequence: TGTGCCAGCAGTTTCCGACAGGGTGACGGCTACACCTTC. It specifies CASSFRQGDGYTF.

V is TRBV5-1 and J is TRBJ2-7, with 11 positions matching TRBD1. This CDR3 has 14 residues. Germline V gene sequence: CDR1 SGHRS, CDR2 YFSETQ. With 4 bases clipped from V and 5 bases from J, the junction kept 5 bases outside the gene matches. For the CDR3, the DNA is TGCGCCAGCAGCCTTGGACAGGGGGCGGACGAGCAGTACTTC. Protein: CASSLGQGADEQYF. Full variable domain (outside the CDR3, taken from reference TRBV5-1 and TRBJ2-7): KAGVTQTPRYLIKTRGQQVTLSCSPISGHRSVSWYQQTPGQGLQFLFEYFSETQRNKGNFPGRFSGRQFSNSRSEMNVSTLELGDSALYLCASSLGQGADEQYFGPGTRLTVT.

The chain employs TRBV7-9 and TRBJ2-7; 9 bases map to TRBD2. The CDR3 spans 15 residues. Germline CDR1 is SEHNR and CDR2 is FQNEAQ (reference sequence). Germline trimming cut 5 bases from V and 3 bases from J; bases unmatched to any gene: 8. CDR3 coding DNA: TGTGCCAGCAGCCACGGGACTAGCTGGCACTACGAGCAGTACTTC. Protein sequence: CASSHGTSWHYEQYF.

The chain recombines TRBV7-2 with TRBJ1-1; D gene ambiguous. Germline V gene lookup returns CDR1 SGHTA and CDR2 FQGNSA. The CDR3 is made up of 14 amino acids. The V end lost 4 bases, the J end lost 4 bases, and 13 bases lay between the germline ends. CDR3 bases: TGTGCCAGCAGCTACTTACGCCTTACCACTGAAGCTTTCTTT. Protein: CASSYLRLTTEAFF.

This chain joins TRBV5-1 and TRBJ2-1; 8 nucleotides align to TRBD1. V lost 0 bases to trimming and J lost 2 bases; unmatched junction nucleotides: 4. CDR3 length equals 16 residues. Germline CDR1 is SGHRS and CDR2 is YFSETQ. The CDR3 here is CASSLETGGTYNEQFF. The CDR3 coding sequence is TGCGCCAGCAGCTTGGAAACAGGGGGTACCTACAATGAGCAGTTCTTC.

Only a few counts were recorded for this clone. Here the CDR3 reads CASSHRDRGAFF. In DNA form, the CDR3 reads TGTGCCAGCAGCCATAGAGATCGGGGAGCTTTCTTT. This chain joins TRBV3-1 (or the pseudogene TRBV3-2) and TRBJ1-1; D remains unclear. The V and J ends lost 3 bases and 10 bases respectively, with 12 bases between them. The germline V gene encodes CDR1 LGHDT and CDR2 YNNKEL (reference sequence). There are 12 residues in the CDR3.

This clone appeared a few times. The CDR3 is CAWSATGTVGNTIYF. DNA of the CDR3: TGTGCCTGGAGTGCCACCGGGACTGTCGGAAACACCATATATTTT. V gene TRBV30 combines with J gene TRBJ1-3, with a tentative D call TRBD1 (5 bases). V lost 1 base and J 4 bases, leaving 14 bases between the germline ends. Germline-derived CDR1 and CDR2 are GTSNPN and SVGIG (reference sequence). CDR3 length: 15 residues.

V is TRBV11-2 and J is TRBJ1-1; 7 bases align to TRBD1. Trimming removed 4 bases from V and 2 bases from J; junction bases left unmatched: 7. This CDR3 contains 15 residues. From germline, CDR1 is SGHAT and CDR2 FQNNGV. The CDR3 DNA sequence: TGTGCCAGCAGCTGGTGGGGACAGAGCAACACTGAAGCTTTCTTT. Amino acids: CASSWWGQSNTEAFF.

This clone was counted between two and nine times. The V call is TRBV5-1, the J call TRBJ1-3; the D is unclear. Germline assignment: CDR1 SGHRS and CDR2 YFSETQ. The CDR3 length is 16 residues. V lost 0 bases and J lost 0, with 10 bases in between. The CDR3 sequence is CASSLGGLPSGNTIYF. The CDR3 bases are TGCGCCAGCAGCTTGGGCGGACTACCCTCTGGAAACACCATATATTTT.

This clone was seen once. V is TRBV2 and J is TRBJ1-2; 9 nucleotides match TRBD1. The germline gives CDR1 SNHLY, CDR2 FYNNEI. The CDR3 sequence is 16 residues long. The junction had 17 bases not matched to a gene; V was cut back by 9 bases and J by 6 bases. CDR3 in amino acids: CASNRDRDFGANGYTF. For the CDR3, the DNA is TGTGCCAGTAACCGGGACAGGGATTTTGGGGCAAATGGCTACACCTTC.

V gene TRBV7-2 combines with J gene TRBJ2-3, with a weak D call TRBD2 (5 bases). Germline-derived CDR1 and CDR2 are SGHTA and FQGNSA. V dropped 5 bases and J dropped 6 bases, with 21 bases sitting between them. The CDR3 loop spans 16 amino acids. The CDR3 sequence: CASSDRRRAPGDTQYF. CDR3 DNA: TGTGCCAGCAGCGATCGGAGGCGGGCCCCCGGGGATACGCAGTATTTT.

The rearrangement uses TRBV5-1 and TRBJ2-2; possible D gene TRBD1, 5 bases. CDR1 and CDR2 from the germline V gene are SGHRS and YFSETQ. V dropped 6 bases and J dropped 2 bases, with 11 bases sitting between them. The CDR3 is made up of 14 amino acids. This CDR3 is CASTGIANTGELFF. CDR3 coding DNA: TGCGCCAGCACAGGGATAGCCAACACCGGGGAGCTGTTTTTT.

This sequence joins TRBV18 and TRBJ1-2, with TRBD1 as a possible D gene (5 bases). V lost 3 bases to trimming and J lost 4 bases, with 15 bases between them. CDR3 size: 15 residues. Looked up from germline, CDR1 is KGHSH and CDR2 is LQKENI. CDR3 amino acids: CASSPLGESRYGYTF. CDR3 DNA: TGTGCCAGCTCACCGTTAGGGGAAAGCCGCTATGGCTACACCTTC.

This chain links TRBV19 with TRBJ1-2; D is perhaps TRBD1 (5 bases). The CDR3 covers 14 residues. Trimming cost V 10 bases and J 4 bases, with 19 bases left between them. Germline V gene sequence: CDR1 LNHDA, CDR2 SQIVND (reference sequence). In DNA, the CDR3 is TGTGCCACCGATCCTCGCCGGGGGTTCTATGGCTACACCTTC. Protein sequence: CATDPRRGFYGYTF.

The V gene is TRBV2, the J gene TRBJ2-7, with 11 bases matching TRBD1. CDR1 is SNHLY and CDR2 is FYNNEI in the germline V gene. V trimming: 2 bases; J trimming: 7 bases; junction bases outside the gene matches: 7. There are 15 residues in the CDR3. CDR3 sequence reads: CASSEMGQGVSEQYF. The CDR3 nucleotides are TGTGCCAGCAGTGAAATGGGACAGGGGGTGAGTGAGCAGTACTTC.

This clone was counted a single time. The chain links TRBV6-5 to TRBJ2-5; 11 bases align to TRBD1. Germline V CDR1 and CDR2: MNHEY, SVGAGI. The CDR3 is 14 amino acids. V lost 5 bases to trimming and J lost 4 bases; unmatched junction nucleotides: 3. The CDR3 coding sequence is TGTGCCAGCAGTCGCGGGACAGGGGGAGAGACCCAGTACTTC. The encoded protein is CASSRGTGGETQYF.

The V gene is TRBV7-2, the J gene TRBJ2-3, with TRBD2 identical over 8 bases. Germline CDR1 is SGHTA and CDR2 is FQGNSA. V shed 3 bases, J shed 1 base, and the junction held 3 bases outside the gene matches. The CDR3 has 15 amino acids. In DNA, the CDR3 is TGTGCCAGCAGCTTCGGGGGGGCCCGCACAGATACGCAGTATTTT. This sequence encodes CASSFGGARTDTQYF.

This rearrangement joins TRBV7-3 to TRBJ2-3; no reliable D call. CDR1 is SGHTA and CDR2 is FQGTGA in the germline V gene. Deletions cut 3 bases from V and 3 bases from J, with 7 bases between. This CDR3 comprises 13 residues. The CDR3 here is CASSFLGTDTQYF. The CDR3 nucleotides read TGTGCCAGCAGCTTCCTAGGAACAGATACGCAGTATTTT.

This chain's CDR3 is CASSFSGGRSYEQYF. CDR3 coding DNA: TGTGCCAGCAGCTTTAGCGGGGGGCGCTCCTACGAGCAGTACTTC. The chain is built from TRBV11-2 and TRBJ2-7, with 10 bases that match TRBD2. Germline V gives CDR1 SGHAT, CDR2 FQNNGV. V dropped 3 bases and J dropped 0; count of bases not matched to a gene: 2. The CDR3 has 15 residues.

This rearrangement joins TRBV4-1 to TRBJ2-5; 10 bases line up with TRBD2. CDR1 and CDR2 from the germline V gene are MGHRA and YSYEKL. There are 15 residues in the CDR3. V trimming: 10 bases; J trimming: 0 bases; junction bases outside the gene matches: 8. Here the CDR3 reads CANQPSGGHQETQYF. The DNA of the CDR3 is TGCGCCAACCAACCTAGCGGGGGTCACCAAGAGACCCAGTACTTC.

V gene TRBV29-1 combines with J gene TRBJ2-7; D might be TRBD1 (6 bases). This CDR3 contains 12 residues. The V and J ends lost 1 base and 3 bases respectively, with 7 bases between them. Looked up from germline, CDR1 is SQVTM and CDR2 is ANQGSEA. CDR3 in DNA: TGCAGCGTTGAAGCGGACAGCTACGAGCAGTACTTC. As protein: CSVEADSYEQYF.

The V and J genes are TRBV11-3 and TRBJ2-3, with TRBD2 identical over 7 bases. Looked up from germline, CDR1 is SGHNT and CDR2 is YENEEA. The ends lost 1 base at V and 3 bases at J; junction bases unmatched: 4. This CDR3 is built from 15 residues. CDR3 in DNA: TGTGCCAGCAGCTTAGGATATAGCGGGACAGATACGCAGTATTTT. This gives the protein CASSLGYSGTDTQYF. The full variable domain, its missing parts supplied by reference TRBV11-3 and TRBJ2-3, is EAGVVQSPRYKIIEKKQPVAFWCNPISGHNTLYWYLQNLGQGPELLIRYENEEAVDDSQLPKDRFSAERLKGVDSTLKIQPAELGDSAVYLCASSLGYSGTDTQYFGPGTRLTVL.

The chain recombines TRBV6-5 with TRBJ1-1; D ambiguous. The CDR3 spans 13 residues. CDR1 MNHEY and CDR2 SVGAGI come from the germline V gene. The germline V and J ends were trimmed by 8 bases and 0 bases, with 10 bases remaining between them. Here the CDR3 DNA reads TGTGCCAGCTCCCTCGTTATGAACACTGAAGCTTTCTTT. It specifies CASSLVMNTEAFF.

The genes are TRBV5-8 and TRBJ2-1; 7 positions agree with TRBD1. Losses at the gene ends were 9 bases for V and 2 bases for J; bases not matched to a gene: 8. Germline CDR1 and CDR2: SGHTS and YDEGEE. CDR3 length: 14 residues. The CDR3 coding sequence is TGTGCCACCTCGAGGGGGCCTGCCTACAATGAGCAGTTCTTC. Its protein is CATSRGPAYNEQFF.

The chain carries TRBV4-1 and TRBJ2-1; D is undetermined. V gave up 0 bases and J gave up 9 bases, with 9 bases separating them. The CDR3 is 13 amino acids. Looked up from germline, CDR1 is MGHRA and CDR2 is YSYEKL. CDR3 sequence reads: CASSQDARGEQFF. Here the CDR3 DNA reads TGCGCCAGCAGCCAAGACGCCCGAGGTGAGCAGTTCTTC.

V usage is TRBV11-2 and J usage is TRBJ2-7; 11 positions agree with TRBD2. The CDR3 has 17 residues. The J segment lost 6 bases and the V segment lost 1 base, leaving 11 bases of the junction unmatched. Germline V gene sequence: CDR1 SGHAT, CDR2 FQNNGV. As DNA, the CDR3 is TGTGCCAGCAGCTTAGGGACAGTGGAGGGACTAGCGGCCGAGCAGTACTTC. As protein: CASSLGTVEGLAAEQYF.

The rearrangement uses TRBV27 and TRBJ2-3; 8 bases map to TRBD2. The CDR3 length is 15 residues. CDR1 and CDR2 (germline): MNHEY, SMNVEV (reference sequence). V lost 5 bases, J lost 1 base, and 5 bases stayed unmatched. The CDR3: CASSPGTRGTDTQYF. CDR3 in DNA: TGTGCCAGCAGTCCGGGGACTAGAGGCACAGATACGCAGTATTTT.

CDR3: CASSPQRGGGETQYF. In nucleotides, the CDR3 is TGTGCCAGCAGCCCCCAGCGGGGGGGCGGAGAGACCCAGTACTTC. This chain joins TRBV3-1 (or the pseudogene TRBV3-2) and TRBJ2-5; 10 bases fit TRBD2. J gave up 4 bases and V 4 bases, and 6 bases lay outside the gene matches. The CDR3 totals 15 residues. Looked up from germline, CDR1 is LGHDT and CDR2 is YNNKEL (reference sequence).